Given below is one T cell receptor (beta chain) in context. What it binds is unknown. This entry is derived from a study of cytomegalovirus exposure and HLA in healthy donors. General study results and limits: Most CMV-associated TCR beta chains were later found to appear HLA-restricted. Apart from CMV serostatus, no immune exposure information was available.

The PCR used 60 Vbeta and 13 Jbeta primers. Original methodology: A later analysis tallied 75 million to 80 million unique TCR beta chains, 8.5 million to 11 million of them shared. The protocol was immunoSEQ multiplex PCR, while the TCRdb copy is restricted to in-frame clones and leaves out a portion. V and J calls and clone size are copied from that table; D and trimming were computed from the DNA. The sample yields 140,000 or so clones, roughly 80% seen once. Losses at the gene ends were 7 bases for V and 1 base for J; bases not matched to a gene: 2. The CDR3 sequence is 16 residues long. Germline CDR1 is ENHRY and CDR2 is SYGVKD.

The clonotype comes from a woman in her 30s in good health and CMV-seronegative. The rearrangement uses TRBV10-3 and TRBJ2-2; 14 nucleotides agree with TRBD2. The sequenced material came from PBMCs. The CDR3 region has the DNA TGTGCCATCAAGGGGACTAGCGGGAGGAACACCGGGGAGCTGTTTTTT. Its protein is CAIKGTSGRNTGELFF.